Presented here are 13 T cell receptor beta chains from one specimen sequenced in a study of blood T cell repertoires in COVID-19. Produced via immunoSEQ multiplex PCR; TCRdb's table is partial and in-frame only. The sample yields some 150,000 clones, under 85% seen once. The specimen sequenced was PBMCs or T cells enriched from blood (not recorded which). The origin of the receptors is a woman younger than 30 who had been exposed to COVID-19.

The chain has TRBV2 and TRBJ1-5, with 8 bases matching TRBD1. Germline V gene data show CDR1 as SNHLY and CDR2 as FYNNEI. Trimming cost V 6 bases and J 7 bases; bases outside gene matches: 8. The CDR3 spans 14 residues. The CDR3 nucleotides read TGTGCCAGCAGGGCCCAGGGGGCGTCGCAGCCCCAGCATTTT. This sequence encodes CASRAQGASQPQHF.

Comment on this clone: The sample has other DNA sequences that encode this CDR3 too. This chain uses TRBV28 with TRBJ1-2; a possible D gene is TRBD1 (5 bases). Germline lookup yields CDR1 MDHEN and CDR2 SYDVKM. The CDR3 totals 12 residues. Trimming pared 2 bases from V and 4 bases from J, leaving 5 bases between. The CDR3 loop reads CASSLRGYGYTF. CDR3 DNA sequence: TGTGCCAGCAGTTTAAGGGGCTATGGCTACACCTTC.

The chain couples TRBV29-1 to TRBJ2-7, with 9 bases identical to TRBD1. CDR3 size: 14 residues. Trimming took 6 bases from V and 2 from J; bases not matched to a gene: 8. In germline, CDR1 is SQVTM, CDR2 ANQGSEA. The CDR3 region is CSVIGGQGTYEQYF. The DNA of the CDR3 is TGCAGCGTCATTGGGGGACAGGGAACCTACGAGCAGTACTTC.

The chain combines TRBV6-1 with TRBJ2-7; D is perhaps TRBD1 (6 bases). The CDR3 covers 15 residues. Germline-derived CDR1 and CDR2 are MNHNS and SASEGT. V lost 1 base and J 2 bases, leaving 12 bases between the germline ends. The CDR3 DNA sequence: TGTGCCAGCAGTGAAGTCACAGGGAGTACCTACGAGCAGTACTTC. Its protein product is CASSEVTGSTYEQYF.

DNA for the CDR3: TGTGCCAGCAGTTTATCTCGCCGGGAGCCCCAGCATTTT. This sequence encodes CASSLSRREPQHF. The chain carries TRBV27 and TRBJ1-5, with D unclear. Trimming stripped 0 bases from V and 8 bases from J, with 8 bases between. This CDR3 has 13 residues. Germline values: CDR1 MNHEY, CDR2 SMNVEV (reference sequence).

The chain joins TRBV30 to TRBJ1-6; D is possibly TRBD1 (6 bases). The CDR3 spans 13 residues. V was clipped by 2 bases and J by 6 bases, with 8 bases between them. Germline loops: CDR1 GTSNPN, CDR2 SVGIG (reference sequence). DNA of the CDR3: TGTGCCTGGAGTACAGGGTCTAATTCACCCCTCCACTTT. Residues: CAWSTGSNSPLHF.

The V call is TRBV5-1, the J call TRBJ1-2; D is undetermined. V was cut by 2 bases and J by 4 bases, with 12 bases left in between. The CDR3 has 14 amino acids. Germline V lookup: CDR1 SGHRS, CDR2 YFSETQ. This CDR3 reads CASSFGDLSYGYTF. CDR3 nucleotide sequence: TGCGCCAGCAGCTTCGGAGACTTATCCTATGGCTACACCTTC.

V usage is TRBV9 and J usage is TRBJ1-4; 10 bases map to TRBD1. J gave up 5 bases and V 3 bases, and 4 bases lay outside the gene matches. Germline CDR1 reads SGDLS; CDR2 reads YYNGEE. The CDR3 contains 15 residues. CDR3 amino acids: CASSAPGQGNEKLFF. As DNA, the CDR3 is TGTGCCAGCAGCGCTCCGGGACAGGGGAATGAAAAACTGTTTTTT.

The CDR3 region is CASRRGTFTEAFF. CDR3 sequence (DNA): TGTGCCAGCAGGAGAGGGACATTCACTGAAGCTTTCTTT. This chain connects TRBV27 to TRBJ1-1; D may be TRBD1 (6 bases). The germline V gene encodes CDR1 MNHEY and CDR2 SMNVEV (reference sequence). Trimming left V 6 bases short and J 4 bases short, with 12 bases between. The CDR3 is 13 amino acids.

This clone was recorded a few times. The chain joins TRBV19 to TRBJ2-1; 7 bases line up with TRBD2. V trimming: 5 bases; J trimming: 12 bases; junction bases outside the gene matches: 4. Germline V gene data show CDR1 as LNHDA and CDR2 as SQIVND (reference sequence). The CDR3 sequence is 11 residues long. The CDR3 region has the DNA TGTGCCAGTAGTTCAGGGAGGGGGCAGTTCTTC. Translated: CASSSGRGQFF. The complete variable domain, with remaining parts taken from reference TRBV19 and TRBJ2-1, reads DGGITQSPKYLFRKEGQNVTLSCEQNLNHDAMYWYRQDPGQGLRLIYYSQIVNDFQKGDIAEGYSVSREKKESFPLTVTSAQKNPTAFYLCASSSGRGQFFGPGTRLTVL.

The genes are TRBV19 and TRBJ2-1, with 12 bases fitting TRBD2. V lost 7 bases, J lost 4 bases, and 5 bases stayed unmatched. CDR1 and CDR2 from the germline V gene are LNHDA and SQIVND (reference sequence). The CDR3 loop spans 15 amino acids. CDR3 nucleotide sequence: TGTGCCAGTACCCGCGGGACTAGCGGGTACAATGAGCAGTTCTTC. Its protein product is CASTRGTSGYNEQFF.

The chain employs TRBV30 and TRBJ2-5; possible D gene TRBD1, 6 bases. The CDR3 totals 15 residues. CDR1 and CDR2 (germline): GTSNPN, SVGIG (reference sequence). The V end was cut by 3 bases, the J end by 1 base, with 15 bases between. The CDR3 DNA sequence: TGTGCCTGGAGCGCCGGGACACTAAGCCAAGAGACCCAGTACTTC. It encodes CAWSAGTLSQETQYF. The whole variable domain, filled in from reference TRBV30 and TRBJ2-5, reads SQTIHQWPATLVQPVGSPLSLECTVEGTSNPNLYWYRQAAGRGLQLLFYSVGIGQISSEVPQNLSASRPQDRQFILSSKKLLLSDSGFYLCAWSAGTLSQETQYFGPGTRLLVL.

The rearrangement uses TRBV14 and TRBJ2-3; 10 nucleotides match TRBD2. The junction had 9 bases not matched to a gene; V was cut back by 5 bases and J by 4 bases. The CDR3 is 16 residues long. Germline V CDR1 and CDR2: SGHDN, FVKESK. In DNA, the CDR3 is TGTGCCAGCAGCACTCTTCTAGCGGGAGCGGCAGATACGCAGTATTTT. This sequence encodes CASSTLLAGAADTQYF.